Here is one TCR beta chain with its context. The sample belongs to a study of T cell changes during pregnancy in multiple sclerosis. Profiled with immunoSEQ multiplex PCR; TCRdb holds only in-frame clones, not every one. The sample has around 63,000 clones; about nine tenths are singletons. The specimen comprised peripheral blood, sampled in the third trimester of pregnancy. The TCR sequence derives from a female donor in good health, enrolled as a control in a pregnancy study.

CDR3 DNA sequence: TGTGCCAGCAGCGTAGAAGAGGGTCGAAGTGAGCAGTTCTTC. Translated, it gives CASSVEEGRSEQFF. This sequence joins TRBV9 and TRBJ2-1; D perhaps matches TRBD2 (5 bases). The CDR3 is 14 amino acids. The V and J ends lost 0 bases and 9 bases respectively, with 13 bases between them. Germline loops: CDR1 SGDLS, CDR2 YYNGEE.